One sample yielded the 13 T cell receptor beta chains listed below, sequenced in a study of OX40 agonist ivuxolimab in advanced cancers. Clones were read by immunoSEQ multiplex PCR, and TCRdb kept only the in-frame ones, dropping some. The repertoire holds about 72,000 clones, with about 88% as singletons. The sequencing here drew on CD4+ or CD8+ T cells sorted from blood, taken in a trial of the OX40 agonist ivuxolimab. The receptor set was obtained from an adult with an advanced solid tumor such as melanoma, head and neck, liver or kidney cancer.

The chain couples TRBV28 to TRBJ2-3; D is uncertain. Trimming removed 4 bases from V and 4 bases from J, with 21 bases in between. The CDR3 spans 17 residues. The germline V gene has CDR1 MDHEN and CDR2 SYDVKM. CDR3 sequence (DNA): TGTGCCAGCAGTTCTCCACCGTACGGTTCCCGCGCAGATACGCAGTATTTT. Encoded protein: CASSSPPYGSRADTQYF.

This chain links TRBV27 with TRBJ1-2; 7 positions match TRBD1. Germline values: CDR1 MNHEY, CDR2 SMNVEV (reference sequence). The CDR3 contains 15 residues. J was trimmed by 4 bases and V by 0 bases; bases with no gene match: 5. The CDR3 DNA sequence: TGTGCCAGCAGTTTATCAGGGGGCTCTGCCTATGGCTACACCTTC. Translation: CASSLSGGSAYGYTF.

The chain combines TRBV5-6 with TRBJ2-7; tentative D call: TRBD2 (6 bases). Trimming shortened V by 3 bases and J by 6 bases, and 19 bases separated the two germline ends. CDR3 length: 15 amino acids. The germline V gene has CDR1 SGHDT and CDR2 YYEEEE. CDR3 sequence: CASSWRGRAVGEQYF. The CDR3 region has the DNA TGTGCCAGCAGCTGGAGGGGTCGCGCGGTAGGCGAGCAGTACTTC.

The chain couples TRBV19 to TRBJ1-2; TRBD1 matches at 8 bases. Losses at the gene ends were 3 bases for V and 7 bases for J; bases not matched to a gene: 7. Germline values: CDR1 LNHDA, CDR2 SQIVND (reference sequence). CDR3 length: 14 amino acids. CDR3 DNA: TGTGCCAGTAGTATGAGCAGGGGGCTTCGTGGCTACACCTTC. Translation: CASSMSRGLRGYTF.

The genes are TRBV6-4 and TRBJ2-1; D perhaps matches TRBD2 (7 bases). The CDR3 runs 15 residues. From germline, CDR1 is MRHNA and CDR2 SNTAGT. Trimming pared 3 bases from V and 3 bases from J, leaving 12 bases between. CDR3 DNA sequence: TGTGCCAGCAGTGAACAGGGAGGGGGCTACAATGAGCAGTTCTTC. Translation gives CASSEQGGGYNEQFF.

This chain uses TRBV6-5 with TRBJ1-6, with 7 bases identical to TRBD1. Germline-derived CDR1 and CDR2 are MNHEY and SVGAGI. The CDR3 totals 14 residues. The V and J ends lost 6 bases and 4 bases, in that order; junction bases with no gene match: 3. Here the CDR3 reads CASRRGQYNSPLHF. CDR3 DNA: TGTGCCAGCAGGCGGGGACAGTATAATTCACCCCTCCACTTT.

The CDR3 here is CASSIRESEQFF. For the CDR3, the DNA is TGTGCCAGCAGCATACGAGAGAGTGAGCAGTTCTTC. The chain is built from TRBV7-2 and TRBJ2-1; unclear D gene. Trimming shortened V by 5 bases and J by 9 bases, and 11 bases separated the two germline ends. Per germline, CDR1 SGHTA and CDR2 FQGNSA. This CDR3 is built from 12 residues.

The rearrangement uses TRBV6-5 and TRBJ1-1; the match to TRBD1 covers 7 bases. This CDR3 region has 14 residues. The V gene end was trimmed by 2 bases and the J gene end by 7 bases; junction bases not matched to a gene: 7. CDR1 and CDR2 from the germline V gene are MNHEY and SVGAGI. The chain's CDR3 is CASSYRQGGGEAFF. The DNA for the CDR3 is TGTGCCAGCAGTTACAGACAGGGAGGGGGTGAAGCTTTCTTT.

V and J are TRBV11-3 and TRBJ2-2; tentative D call: TRBD2 (6 bases). This CDR3 is built from 15 residues. From germline, CDR1 is SGHNT and CDR2 YENEEA. The V gene lost 4 bases and the J gene lost 1 base, with 10 bases spanning the gap. CDR3 nucleotides: TGTGCCAGCAGCTCCTCCGGGGGGAACACCGGGGAGCTGTTTTTT. Protein sequence: CASSSSGGNTGELFF.

The chain employs TRBV6-5 and TRBJ1-3; D perhaps matches TRBD1 (5 bases). Germline V gene data show CDR1 as MNHEY and CDR2 as SVGAGI. The V end lost 8 bases, the J end lost 0 bases, and 14 bases lay between the germline ends. The CDR3 has 15 amino acids. Written as DNA, the CDR3 is TGTGCCAGCTCTTTGGGACGCCTCTCTGGAAACACCATATATTTT. Translating gives CASSLGRLSGNTIYF.

V gene TRBV5-1 combines with J gene TRBJ1-1, with a weak D call TRBD1 (5 bases). Germline loops: CDR1 SGHRS, CDR2 YFSETQ. Trimming left V 1 base short and J 1 base short, with 26 bases between. The CDR3 is 20 residues long. CDR3 DNA: TGCGCCAGCAGCTTGATGGGAGCTGGTCTCATCGGGACCGCGAACACTGAAGCTTTCTTT. Encoded protein: CASSLMGAGLIGTANTEAFF.

The V gene is TRBV18, the J gene TRBJ1-1, with 7 bases fitting TRBD1. Germline values: CDR1 KGHSH, CDR2 LQKENI. CDR3 length: 14 residues. V shed 5 bases, J shed 1 base, and the junction held 4 bases outside the gene matches. The CDR3 DNA reads as TGTGCCAGCTCAGCGGACAGGAGGAACACTGAAGCTTTCTTT. This codes for CASSADRRNTEAFF.

This clone was picked up a small number of times. The V gene is TRBV28, the J gene TRBJ2-1; D is uncertain. Trimming took 6 bases from V and 8 from J, leaving 8 bases between them. The CDR3 runs to 11 residues. The germline CDR1 and CDR2 sequences are MDHEN and SYDVKM. The CDR3 coding sequence is TGTGCCAGCAGACTCTATGATGAGCAGTTCTTC. It specifies CASRLYDEQFF.